This TCR beta chain was found in a study of shared clonotypes between healthy human individuals. This clone occurred a few times. Repertoires were generated with immunoSEQ multiplex PCR, while TCRdb's copy carries only in-frame clones and drops some. The table records about 1.1 million clones, around three quarters of them present only once. CDR3 length: 12 amino acids. Germline V gene lookup returns CDR1 SGHVS and CDR2 FNYEAQ. V was pared by 3 bases and J by 6 bases, with 9 bases between. The receptor's source is a young man in good health. Some clones in this sample may be carry-over from other donors' samples. What was sequenced was memory CD4+ T cells from PBMCs. The subset here: CD45RA-negative fraction. The chain employs TRBV7-6 and TRBJ2-7; D possibly corresponds to TRBD1 (6 bases). DNA for the CDR3: TGTGCCAGCAGCTTTCGCAGGGGCGAGCAGTACTTC. Translated, it gives CASSFRRGEQYF.